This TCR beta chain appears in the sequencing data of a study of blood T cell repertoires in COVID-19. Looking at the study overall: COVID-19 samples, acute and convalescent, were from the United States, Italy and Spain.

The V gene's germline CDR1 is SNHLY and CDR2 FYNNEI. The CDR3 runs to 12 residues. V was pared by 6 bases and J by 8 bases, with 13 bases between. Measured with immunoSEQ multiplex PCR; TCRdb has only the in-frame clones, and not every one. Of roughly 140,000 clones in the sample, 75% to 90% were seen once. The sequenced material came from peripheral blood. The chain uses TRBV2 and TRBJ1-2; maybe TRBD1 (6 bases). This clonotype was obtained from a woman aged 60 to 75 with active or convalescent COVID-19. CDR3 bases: TGTGCCAGCAGGGCCGGGACACGAGGCTACACCTTC. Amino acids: CASRAGTRGYTF. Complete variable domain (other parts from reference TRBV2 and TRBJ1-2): EPEVTQTPSHQVTQMGQEVILRCVPISNHLYFYWYRQILGQKVEFLVSFYNNEISEKSEIFDDQFSVERPDGSNFTLKIRSTKLEDSAMYFCASRAGTRGYTFGSGTRLTVV.